The source of this TCR beta chain is a study of human T cells and chemical hapten exposure. On the study more broadly: Small volume differences among pooled libraries mainly caused per-sample TCR yield variation.

As to time point: patch test 2, 6 weeks after DPC sensitization. As to treatment: therapeutic diphenylcyclopropenone sensitization with weekly scalp DPC. The CDR3 extends over 10 amino acids. V dropped 0 bases and J dropped 11 bases, with 7 bases sitting between them. The germline gives CDR1 DFQATT, CDR2 SNEGSKA (reference sequence). Each cDNA molecule in the library carried unique molecular identifiers. TCRdb re-derived calls from the RACE reads in MiXCR, one entry per CDR3 protein. The sample has nearly 85,000 distinct CDR3 sequences; around a tenth are singletons. This TCR was recovered from a man between 18 and 29 years old with alopecia areata. Some clones in this sample may be carry-over from other donors' samples. Specimen: whole blood, collected in connection with sensitization to the hapten diphenylcyclopropenone (DPC). J is TRBJ1-2 and V is TRBV20-1, with D unresolved. As DNA, the CDR3 is TGCAGTGCTAGAGATCTAGGTTACACCTTC. Its protein product is CSARDLGYTF.